A single sample gave rise to the 9 T cell receptor beta chains below, sequenced in a study of shared clonotypes between healthy human individuals. Sequencing used immunoSEQ multiplex PCR; TCRdb keeps in-frame clones, though not all of them. Here the sample spans about 2.5 million clones, 85% to 95% being singletons. The sample taken for sequencing was naive CD4+ T cells from PBMCs. Subset of the sample: CD45RA+ positively selected. The receptors here all came from a man aged 18 to 29 in good health. Some clones in this sample may be carry-over from other donors' samples.

The V gene is TRBV5-1, the J gene TRBJ2-6; 7 positions match TRBD1. This CDR3 is 17 amino acids long. From germline, CDR1 is SGHRS and CDR2 YFSETQ. J gave up 4 bases and V 4 bases, and 11 bases lay outside the gene matches. CDR3: CASSRQGMASGANVLTF. In DNA, the CDR3 is TGCGCCAGCAGCCGACAGGGTATGGCTTCAGGGGCCAACGTCCTGACTTTC.

The chain couples TRBV19 to TRBJ1-1; no clear D. This CDR3 spans 13 amino acids. Germline values: CDR1 LNHDA, CDR2 SQIVND (reference sequence). V lost 4 bases and J lost 4, with 10 bases in between. The CDR3 DNA sequence: TGTGCCAGTAGTAGCATGAGGGCCACTGAAGCTTTCTTT. Its protein is CASSSMRATEAFF.

The gene calls are TRBV7-3 and TRBJ1-2, with 8 nucleotides matching TRBD1. The germline gives CDR1 SGHTA, CDR2 FQGTGA. The CDR3 runs 13 residues. Trimming removed 5 bases from V and 7 bases from J; junction bases left unmatched: 6. CDR3 region: CASSPRTGIGYTF. The CDR3, as DNA: TGTGCCAGCAGCCCGAGGACAGGGATTGGCTACACCTTC. Variable domain in full (rest from reference TRBV7-3 and TRBJ1-2): GAGVSQTPSNKVTEKGKYVELRCDPISGHTALYWYRQSLGQGPEFLIYFQGTGAADDSGLPNDRFFAVRPEGSVSTLKIQRTERGDSAVYLCASSPRTGIGYTFGSGTRLTVV.

This chain's CDR3 is CASSVEGSWPGELFF. The CDR3 DNA reads TGTGCCAGCAGCGTAGAGGGTAGTTGGCCCGGGGAGCTGTTTTTT. V is TRBV9 and J is TRBJ2-2; the D is unclear. The CDR3 runs to 15 residues. Trimming stripped 0 bases from V and 6 bases from J, with 12 bases between. Germline values: CDR1 SGDLS, CDR2 YYNGEE. Filled out from reference TRBV9 and TRBJ2-2, the complete variable domain reads DSGVTQTPKHLITATGQRVTLRCSPRSGDLSVYWYQQSLDQGLQFLIQYYNGEERAKGNILERFSAQQFPDLHSELNLSSLELGDSALYFCASSVEGSWPGELFFGEGSRLTVL.

The chain combines TRBV28 with TRBJ2-7; TRBD2 is a possible D gene (6 bases). Germline V lookup: CDR1 MDHEN, CDR2 SYDVKM. Trimming stripped 5 bases from V and 1 base from J, with 21 bases between. There are 17 residues in the CDR3. In DNA form, the CDR3 reads TGTGCCAGCAGTCCCCGAGACATTAGACTAGTTTCCTACGAGCAGTACTTC. This translates into CASSPRDIRLVSYEQYF.

The rearrangement joins TRBV9 to TRBJ2-2, with D tentatively TRBD1 or TRBD2 (7 bases each). Between the trimmed V and J ends, which lost 2 bases and 4 bases, there was a span of 15 bases. There are 16 residues in the CDR3. Germline V lookup: CDR1 SGDLS, CDR2 YYNGEE. The CDR3 loop is CASSVRGAGATGELFF. As DNA, the CDR3 is TGTGCCAGCAGCGTCAGGGGGGCGGGAGCCACCGGGGAGCTGTTTTTT. Based on the CDR3 plus reference TRBV9 and TRBJ2-2, the full variable domain is DSGVTQTPKHLITATGQRVTLRCSPRSGDLSVYWYQQSLDQGLQFLIQYYNGEERAKGNILERFSAQQFPDLHSELNLSSLELGDSALYFCASSVRGAGATGELFFGEGSRLTVL.

CDR3 in DNA: TGTGCCAGCAGCTCCCCCGGCTTAGCAGTTGAGCAGTTCTTC. This gives the protein CASSSPGLAVEQFF. The rearrangement links TRBV7-9 to TRBJ2-1; D remains ambiguous. This CDR3 contains 14 residues. Germline V CDR1 and CDR2: SEHNR, FQNEAQ (reference sequence). Between the trimmed V and J ends, which lost 4 bases and 9 bases, there was a span of 16 bases.

The chain joins TRBV6-6 to TRBJ1-2; D gene ambiguous. The CDR3 extends over 13 amino acids. Germline values: CDR1 MNHNY, CDR2 SVGAGI (reference sequence). V was shortened by 6 bases and J by 8 bases, with 16 bases between the two germline ends. DNA of the CDR3: TGTGCCAGCAGCCCCTTTGACGGAGCCGGCTACACCTTC. Translating it yields CASSPFDGAGYTF.

For this clone: The same CDR3 is also encoded by other DNA sequences in this sample. V usage is TRBV27 and J usage is TRBJ1-2; D gene uncertain. The CDR3 is 13 amino acids. Trimming removed 3 bases from V and 4 bases from J, with 9 bases in between. Germline CDR1 reads MNHEY; CDR2 reads SMNVEV (reference sequence). CDR3 amino acids: CASSFRAGYGYTF. CDR3 nucleotide sequence: TGTGCCAGCAGTTTTCGGGCTGGCTATGGCTACACCTTC.